Following are 29 T cell receptor beta chains from one sample sequenced in a study of T-cell memory formation after mild COVID-19. TCRdb re-analysed the 5' RACE reads in MiXCR, keeping a single row per CDR3 protein. The data hold around 310,000 distinct CDR3 sequences, with around a sixth observed a single time. The specimen sequenced was PBMCs or a T cell subset sorted from them (not recorded which). These TCRs come from a man younger than 30 who had mild COVID-19 (a few samples of this study predate the infection). Cell type and time point are not known.

This clonotype was recorded a few times. V usage is TRBV5-5 and J usage is TRBJ2-1; D is perhaps TRBD1 (5 bases). The CDR3 extends over 16 amino acids. CDR1 and CDR2 (germline): SGHKS, YYEKEE (reference sequence). V was shortened by 0 bases and J by 3 bases, with 13 bases between the two germline ends. The CDR3 DNA reads as TGTGCCAGCAGCTTGGGAGTTGGGCAGGGCTACAATGAGCAGTTCTTC. Translation gives CASSLGVGQGYNEQFF.

This clonotype was recorded many times. The rearrangement uses TRBV7-9 and TRBJ1-1; D might be TRBD1 (6 bases). V lost 5 bases, J lost 2 bases, and 9 bases lay in between. Looked up from germline, CDR1 is SEHNR and CDR2 is FQNEAQ (reference sequence). CDR3 length equals 13 residues. The CDR3: CASSRTVNTEAFF. The DNA of the CDR3 is TGTGCCAGCAGCCGGACAGTTAACACTGAAGCTTTCTTT.

The chain has TRBV4-2 and TRBJ1-1, with D tentatively TRBD1 (6 bases). CDR3 length equals 15 residues. The V end was cut by 4 bases, the J end by 2 bases, with 14 bases between. Germline V lookup: CDR1 LGHNA, CDR2 YNFKEQ. The CDR3 nucleotides read TGTGCCAGCAGCCTACTTGCGGGGGGCAACACTGAAGCTTTCTTT. Its translation: CASSLLAGGNTEAFF.

This clonotype has a handful of counts. J is TRBJ2-7 and V is TRBV10-3; possibly TRBD2 for D (6 bases). The germline V gene has CDR1 ENHRY and CDR2 SYGVKD. The V gene lost 4 bases and the J gene lost 3 bases, with 13 bases spanning the gap. The CDR3 loop spans 14 amino acids. CDR3 coding DNA: TGTGCCATCAGTGTGCTCGCCGGGGGCTACGAGCAGTACTTC. It encodes CAISVLAGGYEQYF.

This clonotype has just a few counts. The chain employs TRBV9 and TRBJ1-4, with D uncertain. In germline, CDR1 is SGDLS, CDR2 YYNGEE. The CDR3 length is 14 residues. Trimming cost V 4 bases and J 4 bases, with 11 bases left between them. CDR3 protein: CASSPSGYNEKLFF. The CDR3 bases are TGTGCCAGCAGCCCGTCGGGGTATAATGAAAAACTGTTTTTT.

The genes are TRBV5-4 and TRBJ2-5, with a weak D call TRBD2 (7 bases). The CDR3 runs to 15 residues. V was trimmed by 3 bases and J by 3 bases, leaving 15 bases between them. Germline CDR1 reads SGHNT; CDR2 reads YYREEE (reference sequence). CDR3 sequence reads: CASSSGGASEETQYF. Written as DNA, the CDR3 is TGTGCCAGCAGCTCGGGGGGCGCATCTGAAGAGACCCAGTACTTC.

The sample holds a few counts of this clonotype. Here the CDR3 reads CASSLLGQMNTEAFF. CDR3 DNA: TGTGCCAGCAGCCTCCTGGGACAGATGAACACTGAAGCTTTCTTT. V gene TRBV7-6 combines with J gene TRBJ1-1, with 7 bases identical to TRBD1. With 5 bases clipped from V and 0 bases from J, the junction kept 6 bases outside the gene matches. The V gene's germline CDR1 is SGHVS and CDR2 FNYEAQ. This CDR3 has 15 amino acids.

The CDR3 DNA reads TGTGCCAGCAGCCCCTCTTCGGCGGGGGGGCCCCATGAGCAGTTCTTC. Translated, it gives CASSPSSAGGPHEQFF. The rearrangement links TRBV11-3 to TRBJ2-1, with 9 bases matching TRBD2. With V trimmed by 5 bases and J by 8 bases, 13 bases remained unmatched. The CDR3 covers 16 residues. Germline CDR1 SGHNT, CDR2 YENEEA.

The chain has TRBV20-1 and TRBJ2-3; D is undetermined. Germline V CDR1 and CDR2: DFQATT, SNEGSKA (reference sequence). V was cut by 3 bases and J by 0 bases, with 7 bases left in between. The CDR3 has 13 amino acids. CDR3 DNA sequence: TGCAGTGCTAGCCTAGGAAGCACAGATACGCAGTATTTT. This gives the protein CSASLGSTDTQYF.

The CDR3 nucleotides read TGCGCCAGCAGCACCGGGGACAGACCCTACGAGCAGTACTTC. Translation: CASSTGDRPYEQYF. The rearrangement links TRBV5-1 to TRBJ2-7; 7 nucleotides line up with TRBD1. Germline values: CDR1 SGHRS, CDR2 YFSETQ. V lost 4 bases, J lost 2 bases, and 6 bases stayed unmatched. CDR3 size: 14 residues.

This clonotype has just a few counts. This sequence joins TRBV11-2 and TRBJ2-7; 9 bases are shared with TRBD2. The CDR3 has 16 residues. The germline gives CDR1 SGHAT, CDR2 FQNNGV. V gave up 0 bases and J gave up 3 bases; unmatched junction bases: 6. CDR3 coding DNA: TGTGCCAGCAGCTTAGATTTCCTAGCGGGGAGCTACGAGCAGTACTTC. As protein: CASSLDFLAGSYEQYF.

This clonotype was seen repeatedly, ten times or more. V usage is TRBV4-3 and J usage is TRBJ2-3; D possibly uses TRBD1 or TRBD2 (5 bases each). The length of the CDR3 is 14 residues. V was cut by 3 bases and J by 2 bases, with 9 bases left in between. The germline gives CDR1 LGHNA, CDR2 YSLEER. The CDR3 coding sequence is TGCGCCAGCAGCCATGGGGGTTTCACAGATACGCAGTATTTT. It specifies CASSHGGFTDTQYF.

Only a few counts were recorded for this clonotype. Here the CDR3 reads CASSSKQGVGNEKLFF. The CDR3 DNA reads as TGTGCCAGCAGTTCTAAACAGGGGGTAGGGAATGAAAAACTGTTTTTT. The V gene is TRBV6-5, the J gene TRBJ1-4; 8 positions agree with TRBD1. Per germline, CDR1 MNHEY and CDR2 SVGAGI. The V gene end was trimmed by 4 bases and the J gene end by 5 bases; junction bases not matched to a gene: 9. The CDR3 covers 16 residues.

This clonotype was counted at least ten times. This chain links TRBV2 with TRBJ1-1; TRBD1 might be the D (5 bases). The CDR3 loop spans 14 amino acids. Trimming stripped 8 bases from V and 11 bases from J, with 24 bases between. CDR1 is SNHLY and CDR2 is FYNNEI in the germline V gene. The CDR3 reads CASALPGRLVRAFF. The CDR3 region has the DNA TGTGCCAGCGCTCTTCCGGGACGCCTGGTCCGGGCTTTCTTT. The variable domain in full, with the rest retrieved from reference TRBV2 and TRBJ1-1, is EPEVTQTPSHQVTQMGQEVILRCVPISNHLYFYWYRQILGQKVEFLVSFYNNEISEKSEIFDDQFSVERPDGSNFTLKIRSTKLEDSAMYFCASALPGRLVRAFFGQGTRLTVV.

This clonotype showed up just a few times. The chain employs TRBV6-2 or TRBV6-3 and TRBJ1-2; D ambiguous. V was clipped by 4 bases and J by 0 bases, with 9 bases between them. The CDR3 totals 14 residues. CDR1 is MNHEY, CDR2 SVGEGT, per germline. The CDR3 loop reads CASSSWTANYGYTF. Written as DNA, the CDR3 is TGTGCCAGCAGTTCCTGGACCGCTAACTATGGCTACACCTTC.

This rearrangement joins TRBV4-1 to TRBJ2-1, with D maybe TRBD1 (6 bases). CDR1 is MGHRA, CDR2 YSYEKL, per germline. V was pared by 1 base and J by 6 bases, with 10 bases between. CDR3 size: 14 residues. The CDR3: CASSQASRGNEQFF. The CDR3 bases are TGCGCCAGCAGCCAAGCTTCCAGGGGCAATGAGCAGTTCTTC.

This clonotype was counted a few times. V gene TRBV11-2 combines with J gene TRBJ1-2, with TRBD1 identical over 8 bases. The CDR3 is 15 residues long. The junction had 6 bases not matched to a gene; V was cut back by 3 bases and J by 3 bases. CDR1 and CDR2 (germline): SGHAT, FQNNGV. The CDR3 nucleotides are TGTGCCAGCAGCTTCCACGAACAGGGGGACTATGGCTACACCTTC. This sequence encodes CASSFHEQGDYGYTF. Filled out from reference TRBV11-2 and TRBJ1-2, the complete variable domain reads EAGVAQSPRYKIIEKRQSVAFWCNPISGHATLYWYQQILGQGPKLLIQFQNNGVVDDSQLPKDRFSAERLKGVDSTLKIQPAKLEDSAVYLCASSFHEQGDYGYTFGSGTRLTVV.

The genes are TRBV7-9 and TRBJ2-7, with D possibly being TRBD1 (6 bases). This CDR3 has 14 amino acids. Germline CDR1 reads SEHNR; CDR2 reads FQNEAQ (reference sequence). Trimming shortened V by 6 bases and J by 3 bases, and 15 bases separated the two germline ends. The CDR3 DNA sequence: TGTGCCAGCAGAAAAACAGGGTGGGACTACGAGCAGTACGTC. Its protein is CASRKTGWDYEQYV.

The gene calls are TRBV19 and TRBJ2-5, with 7 bases identical to TRBD1. The J segment lost 3 bases and the V segment lost 4 bases, leaving 11 bases of the junction unmatched. The germline gives CDR1 LNHDA, CDR2 SQIVND (reference sequence). The CDR3 has 16 residues. CDR3 DNA sequence: TGTGCCAGTAGTACCCCCGGGACAGCGTCTGAAGAGACCCAGTACTTC. Its translation is CASSTPGTASEETQYF.

This rearrangement joins TRBV28 to TRBJ1-1; TRBD1 might be the D (6 bases). Germline-derived CDR1 and CDR2 are MDHEN and SYDVKM. The CDR3 is 15 amino acids. V shed 6 bases and J shed 1 base, with 15 bases lying between them. In DNA, the CDR3 is TGTGCCAGCAGCTTTCGAGGGGGGGGGAACACTGAAGCTTTCTTT. Amino acids: CASSFRGGGNTEAFF.

The table lists this clonotype with a few counts. The chain recombines TRBV4-3 with TRBJ1-2; D unclear. With 0 bases removed from V and 4 bases from J, the gap between germline ends came to 15 bases. The CDR3 is 16 amino acids. Per germline, CDR1 LGHNA and CDR2 YSLEER. This CDR3 is CASSQDRHSGPYGYTF. CDR3 nucleotide sequence: TGCGCCAGCAGCCAAGATCGGCACAGCGGACCCTATGGCTACACCTTC.

This clonotype showed up many times. The chain couples TRBV18 to TRBJ2-5; 9 positions match TRBD2. The CDR3 is 14 residues long. V lost 8 bases to trimming and J lost 2 bases; unmatched junction nucleotides: 6. Per germline, CDR1 KGHSH and CDR2 LQKENI. The chain's CDR3 is CASSPGLAQETQYF. CDR3 sequence (DNA): TGTGCCAGCAGCCCGGGACTAGCTCAAGAGACCCAGTACTTC.

The rearrangement uses TRBV28 and TRBJ2-7, with 8 bases matching TRBD1. The CDR3 spans 13 residues. CDR1 MDHEN and CDR2 SYDVKM come from the germline V gene. V gave up 5 bases and J gave up 3 bases; unmatched junction bases: 3. The CDR3 DNA reads as TGTGCCAGCAGTCCGACAGGGGACTACGAGCAGTACGTC. Its translation is CASSPTGDYEQYV.

Only a few counts were recorded for this clonotype. The CDR3, as DNA: TGCGCCAGCAGCAGGACAGGGTGGAATACAGATACGCAGTATTTT. Translated: CASSRTGWNTDTQYF. The rearrangement joins TRBV5-1 to TRBJ2-3; 8 bases are shared with TRBD1. The CDR3 extends over 15 amino acids. Germline V gives CDR1 SGHRS, CDR2 YFSETQ. V dropped 4 bases and J dropped 3; count of bases not matched to a gene: 7.

V gene TRBV20-1 combines with J gene TRBJ1-2, with D uncertain. This CDR3 has 13 amino acids. V shed 6 bases and J shed 2 bases, with 13 bases lying between them. Germline CDR1 and CDR2: DFQATT and SNEGSKA (reference sequence). The CDR3 protein is CSAPPAGNYGYTF. CDR3 nucleotide sequence: TGCAGTGCCCCCCCCGCGGGAAACTATGGCTACACCTTC.

The J gene is TRBJ2-1, the V gene TRBV24-1; 7 bases are shared with TRBD1. V lost 5 bases, J lost 5 bases, and 2 bases stayed unmatched. Per the germline V gene, CDR1 is KGHDR and CDR2 is SFDVKD. This CDR3 contains 13 residues. The CDR3 protein is CATSGTGNNEQFF. The CDR3 region has the DNA TGTGCCACCAGTGGGACAGGAAACAATGAGCAGTTCTTC.

The chain links TRBV2 to TRBJ1-3; tentative D call: TRBD1 (5 bases). There are 15 residues in the CDR3. Germline V gives CDR1 SNHLY, CDR2 FYNNEI. V was clipped by 3 bases and J by 0 bases, with 9 bases between them. CDR3 sequence (DNA): TGTGCCAGCAGTGACCAGGGAACCTCTGGAAACACCATATATTTT. Amino acid sequence: CASSDQGTSGNTIYF.

This clonotype was seen a few times. The rearrangement joins TRBV6-2 or TRBV6-3 to TRBJ1-2; TRBD1 might be the D (5 bases). V was cut by 4 bases and J by 5 bases, with 17 bases left in between. The CDR3 totals 15 residues. CDR1 MNHEY and CDR2 SVGEGT come from the germline V gene. This CDR3 reads CASSSFTGTVYGYTF. CDR3 DNA sequence: TGTGCCAGCAGTTCCTTTACCGGGACGGTGTATGGCTACACCTTC.

This clonotype was counted a few times. CDR3 region: CASRGGQGGRSDTQYF. DNA for the CDR3: TGTGCCAGCAGGGGAGGACAGGGAGGACGTTCAGATACGCAGTATTTT. V usage is TRBV12-3 or TRBV12-4 and J usage is TRBJ2-3, with TRBD1 identical over 8 bases. With V trimmed by 6 bases and J by 4 bases, 12 bases remained unmatched. This CDR3 is built from 16 residues.